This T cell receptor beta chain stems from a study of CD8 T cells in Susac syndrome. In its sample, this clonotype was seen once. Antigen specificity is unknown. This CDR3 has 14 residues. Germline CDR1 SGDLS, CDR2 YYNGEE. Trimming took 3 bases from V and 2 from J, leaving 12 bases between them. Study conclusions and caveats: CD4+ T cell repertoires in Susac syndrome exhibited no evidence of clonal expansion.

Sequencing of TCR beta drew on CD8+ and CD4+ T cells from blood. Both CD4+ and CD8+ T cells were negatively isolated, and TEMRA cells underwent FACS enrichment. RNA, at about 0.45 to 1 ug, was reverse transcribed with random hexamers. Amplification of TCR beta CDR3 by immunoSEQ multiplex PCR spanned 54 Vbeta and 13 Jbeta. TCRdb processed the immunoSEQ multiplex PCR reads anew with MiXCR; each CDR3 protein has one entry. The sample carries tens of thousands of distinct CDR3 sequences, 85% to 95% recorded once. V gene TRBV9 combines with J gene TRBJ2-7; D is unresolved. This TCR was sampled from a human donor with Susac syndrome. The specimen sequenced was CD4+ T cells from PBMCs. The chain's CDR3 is CASSARQSTYEQYF. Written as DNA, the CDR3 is TGTGCCAGCAGCGCGAGACAAAGCACCTACGAGCAGTACTTC. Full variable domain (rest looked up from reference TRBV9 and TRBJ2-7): DSGVTQTPKHLITATGQRVTLRCSPRSGDLSVYWYQQSLDQGLQFLIQYYNGEERAKGNILERFSAQQFPDLHSELNLSSLELGDSALYFCASSARQSTYEQYFGPGTRLTVT.